Detailed here is one T cell receptor (beta chain). Its antigen is currently not known. Per-base qualities were not stored, and no clone one base away is much larger. The data are from a study of OX40 agonist ivuxolimab in advanced cancers. In the study overall: Ivuxolimab was an agonistic, fully human IgG2 monoclonal antibody directed against OX40 (CD134), a costimulatory receptor. Intravenous ivuxolimab was administered to patients every 2 weeks at six dose levels: 0.01, 0.1, 0.3, 1.5, 3 and 10 mg/kg. Among the approximately 54 dose-escalation patients, around 20 had hepatocellular carcinoma, around 15 melanoma, 9 renal cell carcinoma and 9 head and neck cancer. The dose-escalation cohort was approximately 83% male with a mean age of about 58 years, ranging from roughly 23 to 79. Prior anti-PD-1, anti-PD-L1 or anti-CTLA-4 therapy was permitted, and 40% of dose-escalation patients had received checkpoint inhibitors. Partial responses were achieved by three dose-escalation patients, of whom one had hepatocellular carcinoma and two had cutaneous melanoma. The purpose of peripheral TCRbeta sequencing was to test whether ivuxolimab changed TCR sequence diversity and led to clonal T-cell expansion. The paper reports the monotherapy dose-escalation portion (N of about 52 patients) of the phase I ivuxolimab trial.

Trimming removed 4 bases from V and 4 bases from J, leaving 7 bases between the germline ends. Including cysteine and phenylalanine, the CDR3 has 12 amino acids. Just the 36-base CDR3 DNA is kept, in frame starting at base 1. From a lookup of the germline V gene (reference sequence), CDR1 and CDR2 are SEHNR and FQNEAQ. Results the study describes overall, beyond this receptor: Clonal expansion of both CD4+ and CD8+ blood T cells was observed from baseline to week 6 at doses 0.1 to 3.0 mg/kg. In partial responders in the 0.1-3.0 mg/kg groups, normalized peripheral clonal expansion was found to be among the lowest, especially among CD8+ T cells. After ivuxolimab, expanded clones were on average more numerous among CD8+ T cells than among CD4+ T cells. Which antigens the clonally expanded peripheral T cells were specific for was not determined. Low levels of normalized T-cell clonal expansion were also seen in some nonresponding patients.

For sequencing of the TCRbeta CDR3 region, genomic DNA was extracted from the sorted cells. The immunoSEQ Assay was used for sequencing of TCRbeta CDR3 regions. Sourced from immuneACCESS, this table was stored by TCRdb with only in-frame sequences that have V and J called. A share of the clones is absent; for the studies checked, an unresolved V gene accounts for under half, and the remainder has no known explanation. The sample contains 70,000 to 85,000 clones, 84% of them found a single time. Clones ranked in the top ten supply about 1% of the sample. Patients with a history of autoimmune disease or receiving systemic immunosuppression were excluded from the trial. In every dose cohort, peripheral blood was drawn for TCR sequencing at baseline, cycle 4 day 1, and cycle 7 day 1. Samples were obtained from an open-label, multicenter, first-in-human phase I dose-escalation trial of ivuxolimab. Adults with locally advanced or metastatic melanoma, renal cell carcinoma, hepatocellular carcinoma or head and neck squamous cell carcinoma were enrolled in the trial. Before TCR sequencing, CD4+ T cells and CD8+ T cells from peripheral blood were sorted into separate populations.

The sample in question was CD4+ or CD8+ T cells sorted from blood, obtained in a trial of the OX40 agonist ivuxolimab. This TCR came from an adult with an advanced solid tumor such as melanoma, head and neck, liver or kidney cancer. This sequence uses TRBV7-9 and TRBJ1-2, with the identity of the D gene unclear. The sequenced DNA is TGTGCCAGCAGCTCCGAGCGCTATGGCTACACCTTC. Its translation is CASSSERYGYTF.